This T cell receptor beta chain was documented in a study of blood T cell repertoires in COVID-19. Study as a whole: PBMCs, B-cell-depleted T cells, or T cells were the source of the cDNA or gDNA that made up the material.

Germline V lookup: CDR1 SGHVS, CDR2 FQNEAQ. V trimming: 2 bases; J trimming: 7 bases; junction bases outside the gene matches: 10. The CDR3 runs to 15 residues. Participants were aged 18 to 89 years from more than 20 US areas. Per the study methods: Estimation of nucleated cell counts relied on the amplification of reference gene primers. This table comes from immunoSEQ multiplex PCR, and its TCRdb copy is limited to in-frame clones, with some not included. Clone size and the V and J calls come from that table; the DNA yielded D and trimming. The sample includes around 100,000 clones, around 86% of them seen just once.

Sequenced input: PBMCs or T cells enriched from blood (not recorded which). This TCR derives from a woman in her 50s who had recovered from COVID-19. The chain carries TRBV7-8 and TRBJ2-7, with 8 bases fitting TRBD1. CDR3 bases: TGTGCCAGCAGCTTAAAGCCCAGGGGGCTTTTGGAGCAGTACTTC. Its protein product is CASSLKPRGLLEQYF.